These 25 T cell receptor beta chains were all obtained from the same sample, sequenced in a study of memory CD4+ T cells and cytomegalovirus serostatus. Single viable CD3+CD4+CD8-CD45RO+ cells were sorted as the memory CD4+ T cells. The repertoire was sequenced with immunoSEQ multiplex PCR; TCRdb's copy has only in-frame clones and lacks some. The sample gives tens of thousands of clones, 77% of which show up once; 0.88% is in the top ten. Material: memory CD4+ T cells from blood. These receptors all stem from an adult in good health and CMV-seronegative.

This chain joins TRBV11-3 and TRBJ2-3; no reliable D call. CDR1 and CDR2 from the germline V gene are SGHNT and YENEEA. This CDR3 comprises 13 residues. V gave up 3 bases and J gave up 2 bases, with 6 bases separating them. The CDR3, as DNA: TGTGCCAGCAGCTTCCGCCCCACAGATACGCAGTATTTT. It encodes CASSFRPTDTQYF.

This clone was found a few times. This chain links TRBV7-2 with TRBJ1-1, with D possibly TRBD1 on 5 matching bases. V was cut by 5 bases and J by 1 base, with 8 bases left in between. The germline CDR1 and CDR2 sequences are SGHTA and FQGNSA. CDR3 length: 13 amino acids. The chain's CDR3 is CASSKQENTEAFF. In DNA, the CDR3 is TGTGCCAGCAGCAAACAGGAGAACACTGAAGCTTTCTTT.

The V and J genes are TRBV20-1 and TRBJ2-7; no clear D. V dropped 1 base and J dropped 4 bases, with 5 bases sitting between them. The CDR3 spans 11 residues. Germline V gene sequence: CDR1 DFQATT, CDR2 SNEGSKA (reference sequence). The CDR3 is CSARGEYEQYF. The CDR3 DNA is TGCAGTGCTAGAGGGGAATACGAGCAGTACTTC.

This chain uses TRBV29-1 with TRBJ2-7; no clear D. CDR3 length: 12 residues. V lost 3 bases and J lost 0, with 6 bases in between. Per germline, CDR1 SQVTM and CDR2 ANQGSEA. Here the CDR3 reads CSVEESSYEQYF. The DNA for the CDR3 is TGCAGCGTTGAGGAGAGCTCCTACGAGCAGTACTTC.

V usage is TRBV11-2 and J usage is TRBJ2-7, with D unclear. The CDR3 is 13 residues long. Trimming stripped 4 bases from V and 7 bases from J, with 14 bases between. Germline CDR1 SGHAT, CDR2 FQNNGV. CDR3 protein: CASSSSRYGEQYF. CDR3 nucleotides: TGTGCCAGCAGCTCCTCAAGATACGGGGAGCAGTACTTC.

The V and J genes are TRBV5-6 and TRBJ1-1; 7 bases map to TRBD1. Looked up from germline, CDR1 is SGHDT and CDR2 is YYEEEE. The CDR3 has 15 amino acids. V shed 0 bases and J 5 bases; nucleotides not matched to a gene: 7. The CDR3: CASSLEGQDGTEAFF. DNA of the CDR3: TGTGCCAGCAGCTTGGAAGGACAGGACGGAACTGAAGCTTTCTTT.

This clone was observed once. This sequence joins TRBV19 and TRBJ1-6, with 9 positions matching TRBD1. The CDR3 is made up of 17 amino acids. Trimming at V came to 1 base and at J to 8 bases, leaving 9 bases not matched to a gene. Germline V gene data show CDR1 as LNHDA and CDR2 as SQIVND (reference sequence). The CDR3 spells CASSIGDREFLYSPLHF. For the CDR3, the DNA is TGTGCCAGTAGTATAGGGGACAGGGAATTTCTCTATTCACCCCTCCACTTT. The variable domain in full, with the rest retrieved from reference TRBV19 and TRBJ1-6, is DGGITQSPKYLFRKEGQNVTLSCEQNLNHDAMYWYRQDPGQGLRLIYYSQIVNDFQKGDIAEGYSVSREKKESFPLTVTSAQKNPTAFYLCASSIGDREFLYSPLHFGNGTRLTVT.

This rearrangement joins TRBV19 to TRBJ2-4; D is undetermined. This CDR3 is built from 12 residues. The ends were cut back, 6 bases at V and 9 bases at J, with 12 bases in the middle. From germline, CDR1 is LNHDA and CDR2 SQIVND (reference sequence). The CDR3 coding sequence is TGTGCCAGTAGACCCCCTTCAGGCATTCAGTACTTC. Translating gives CASRPPSGIQYF. Full variable domain (rest looked up from reference TRBV19 and TRBJ2-4): DGGITQSPKYLFRKEGQNVTLSCEQNLNHDAMYWYRQDPGQGLRLIYYSQIVNDFQKGDIAEGYSVSREKKESFPLTVTSAQKNPTAFYLCASRPPSGIQYFGAGTRLSVL.

The chain is built from TRBV5-6 and TRBJ1-5, with a possible D match to TRBD1 (5 bases). Trimming left V 4 bases short and J 2 bases short, with 10 bases between. The length of the CDR3 is 14 residues. From germline, CDR1 is SGHDT and CDR2 YYEEEE. In DNA form, the CDR3 reads TGTGCCAGCAGCCGGGGGAAGGGCAATCAGCCCCAGCATTTT. It translates to CASSRGKGNQPQHF. The complete variable domain, with remaining parts taken from reference TRBV5-6 and TRBJ1-5, reads DAGVTQSPTHLIKTRGQQVTLRCSPKSGHDTVSWYQQALGQGPQFIFQYYEEEERQRGNFPDRFSGHQFPNYSSELNVNALLLGDSALYLCASSRGKGNQPQHFGDGTRLSIL.

The chain joins TRBV7-2 to TRBJ1-2; tentative D call: TRBD1 (6 bases). This CDR3 comprises 14 residues. The germline V gene encodes CDR1 SGHTA and CDR2 FQGNSA. The ends were cut back, 1 base at V and 7 bases at J, with 13 bases in the middle. The CDR3: CASSLEQGRIGYTF. The DNA of the CDR3 is TGTGCCAGCAGCTTAGAACAGGGTAGAATTGGCTACACCTTC. Complete variable domain (other parts from reference TRBV7-2 and TRBJ1-2): GAGVSQSPSNKVTEKGKDVELRCDPISGHTALYWYRQSLGQGLEFLIYFQGNSAPDKSGLPSDRFSAERTGGSVSTLTIQRTQQEDSAVYLCASSLEQGRIGYTFGSGTRLTVV.

V is TRBV6-6 and J is TRBJ2-1; D perhaps matches TRBD1 (5 bases). V was pared by 4 bases and J by 6 bases, with 13 bases between. CDR3 size: 14 residues. Germline assignment: CDR1 MNHNY and CDR2 SVGAGI (reference sequence). In DNA, the CDR3 is TGTGCCAGCAGTTCACACCAGGGTTCCAATGAGCAGTTCTTC. Encoded protein: CASSSHQGSNEQFF.

The rearrangement links TRBV5-1 to TRBJ1-2, with TRBD1 as a possible D gene (6 bases). There are 15 residues in the CDR3. Germline CDR1 SGHRS, CDR2 YFSETQ. Trimming shortened V by 0 bases and J by 4 bases, and 13 bases separated the two germline ends. The CDR3: CASSLDRGRSYGYTF. Here the CDR3 DNA reads TGCGCCAGCAGCTTGGATCGGGGGCGTAGCTATGGCTACACCTTC.

This clone was picked up one time. This chain uses TRBV6-1 with TRBJ2-2, with no clear D. The CDR3 covers 11 residues. The V gene's germline CDR1 is MNHNS and CDR2 SASEGT. V was cut by 6 bases and J by 4 bases, with 3 bases left in between. The CDR3 protein is CASRVTGELFF. As DNA, the CDR3 is TGTGCCAGCAGGGTCACCGGGGAGCTGTTTTTT.

This rearrangement joins TRBV7-9 to TRBJ1-3, with D hard to call. V lost 5 bases to trimming and J lost 0 bases, with 11 bases between them. The CDR3 runs to 15 residues. Germline CDR1 reads SEHNR; CDR2 reads FQNEAQ (reference sequence). Here the CDR3 DNA reads TGTGCCAGCAGCCAAGGCGGAGTCTCTGGAAACACCATATATTTT. Protein product: CASSQGGVSGNTIYF. The full variable domain, completed using reference TRBV7-9 and TRBJ1-3, is DTGVSQNPRHKITKRGQNVTFRCDPISEHNRLYWYRQTLGQGPEFLTYFQNEAQLEKSRLLSDRFSAERPKGSFSTLEIQRTEQGDSAMYLCASSQGGVSGNTIYFGEGSWLTVV.

V is TRBV18 and J is TRBJ1-2, with TRBD1 matching 7 bases. The CDR3 totals 16 residues. Germline loops: CDR1 KGHSH, CDR2 LQKENI. Unmatched junction bases numbered 11, after V lost 3 bases and J lost 4 bases. Here the CDR3 reads CASSPYPGQTFYGYTF. The CDR3 coding sequence is TGTGCCAGCTCACCTTACCCGGGACAGACCTTCTATGGCTACACCTTC.

This chain connects TRBV9 to TRBJ2-2; D might be TRBD1 (6 bases). This CDR3 is 18 amino acids long. Germline values: CDR1 SGDLS, CDR2 YYNGEE. V lost 0 bases, J lost 2 bases, and 17 bases lay in between. The CDR3 loop is CASSVDIGRDTNTGELFF. CDR3 in DNA: TGTGCCAGCAGCGTAGATATCGGTCGGGACACTAACACCGGGGAGCTGTTTTTT.

The chain employs TRBV14 and TRBJ2-2, with D possibly matching TRBD2 (5 bases). CDR1 and CDR2 from the germline V gene are SGHDN and FVKESK. V was cut by 6 bases and J by 1 base, with 9 bases left in between. This CDR3 spans 14 amino acids. The CDR3 sequence is CASRRELNTGELFF. As DNA, the CDR3 is TGTGCCAGCAGGAGGGAGTTGAACACCGGGGAGCTGTTTTTT. Complete variable domain (other parts from reference TRBV14 and TRBJ2-2): EAGVTQFPSHSVIEKGQTVTLRCDPISGHDNLYWYRRVMGKEIKFLLHFVKESKQDESGMPNNRFLAERTGGTYSTLKVQPAELEDSGVYFCASRRELNTGELFFGEGSRLTVL.

This rearrangement joins TRBV9 to TRBJ1-4, with D hard to call. Trimming cost V 3 bases and J 0 bases, with 0 bases left between them. Germline V gene lookup returns CDR1 SGDLS and CDR2 YYNGEE. CDR3 size: 12 residues. The chain's CDR3 is CASSATNEKLFF. The CDR3 coding sequence is TGTGCCAGCAGCGCAACTAATGAAAAACTGTTTTTT. Complete variable domain (other parts from reference TRBV9 and TRBJ1-4): DSGVTQTPKHLITATGQRVTLRCSPRSGDLSVYWYQQSLDQGLQFLIQYYNGEERAKGNILERFSAQQFPDLHSELNLSSLELGDSALYFCASSATNEKLFFGSGTQLSVL.

The chain employs TRBV28 and TRBJ1-2; D is unresolved. The V end lost 2 bases, the J end lost 5 bases, and 6 bases lay between the germline ends. CDR3 size: 12 residues. CDR1 is MDHEN, CDR2 SYDVKM, per germline. The CDR3 sequence: CASSLTTYGYTF. In DNA form, the CDR3 reads TGTGCCAGCAGTTTAACTACGTATGGCTACACCTTC.

The chain joins TRBV30 to TRBJ2-7, with 9 bases that match TRBD1. After removal of 1 base from V and 6 bases from J, the junction contained 1 base not matched to a gene. The CDR3 runs 12 residues. Germline loops: CDR1 GTSNPN, CDR2 SVGIG (reference sequence). CDR3 bases: TGTGCCTGGAGTGCGGACAGGGGCGAGCAGTACTTC. It codes for CAWSADRGEQYF.

The rearrangement links TRBV18 to TRBJ2-3; TRBD2 aligns across 15 bases. The germline V gene encodes CDR1 KGHSH and CDR2 LQKENI. The CDR3 is 17 amino acids. J was trimmed by 4 bases and V by 3 bases; bases with no gene match: 5. CDR3 region: CASSPYGTSGRPDTQYF. The CDR3 region has the DNA TGTGCCAGCTCACCCTATGGGACTAGCGGGAGGCCAGATACGCAGTATTTT.

Only a few counts were recorded for this clone. The chain combines TRBV7-3 with TRBJ2-3, with a possible D match to TRBD1 (6 bases). Germline CDR1 reads SGHTA; CDR2 reads FQGTGA. CDR3 size: 14 residues. V lost 3 bases, J lost 2 bases, and 9 bases lay in between. The CDR3 nucleotides are TGTGCCAGCAGCTTTGGGGGCTCCACAGATACGCAGTATTTT. Its translation is CASSFGGSTDTQYF.

Note on this clone: One end of the junction does not line up with germline, which may come from a read error. Other DNA variants within this sample encode the same CDR3. The rearrangement joins TRBV28 to TRBJ2-7; 7 nucleotides agree with TRBD2. The CDR3 loop spans 15 amino acids. Germline V lookup: CDR1 MDHEN, CDR2 SYDVKM. This CDR3 is CASSLGGSVPYEQYF. The CDR3 DNA is TGCGCCAGCAGTTTAGGCGGGAGTGTCCCCTACGAGCAGTACTTC. The whole variable domain, remainder taken from reference TRBV28 and TRBJ2-7, is DVKVTQSSRYLVKRTGEKVFLECVQDMDHENMFWYRQDPGLGLRLIYFSYDVKMKEKGDIPEGYSVSREKKERFSLILESASTNQTSMYLCASSLGGSVPYEQYFGPGTRLTVT.

The V gene is TRBV5-6, the J gene TRBJ2-3, with D tentatively TRBD1 (5 bases). CDR1 is SGHDT and CDR2 is YYEEEE in the germline V gene. The V gene lost 0 bases and the J gene lost 2 bases, with 10 bases spanning the gap. This CDR3 comprises 15 residues. The CDR3 DNA sequence: TGTGCCAGCAGCTTGGTATCCAGGGTCACAGATACGCAGTATTTT. Its translation: CASSLVSRVTDTQYF. Using reference TRBV5-6 and TRBJ2-3 for the parts outside the CDR3, the full variable domain is DAGVTQSPTHLIKTRGQQVTLRCSPKSGHDTVSWYQQALGQGPQFIFQYYEEEERQRGNFPDRFSGHQFPNYSSELNVNALLLGDSALYLCASSLVSRVTDTQYFGPGTRLTVL.

The rearrangement links TRBV19 to TRBJ2-7; 11 bases are shared with TRBD1. This CDR3 region has 14 residues. Germline V gene data show CDR1 as LNHDA and CDR2 as SQIVND (reference sequence). Trimming cost V 5 bases and J 3 bases; bases outside gene matches: 3. The CDR3 nucleotides are TGTGCCAGTAGTGGGACAGGGGGGCTCTACGAGCAGTACTTC. It codes for CASSGTGGLYEQYF.